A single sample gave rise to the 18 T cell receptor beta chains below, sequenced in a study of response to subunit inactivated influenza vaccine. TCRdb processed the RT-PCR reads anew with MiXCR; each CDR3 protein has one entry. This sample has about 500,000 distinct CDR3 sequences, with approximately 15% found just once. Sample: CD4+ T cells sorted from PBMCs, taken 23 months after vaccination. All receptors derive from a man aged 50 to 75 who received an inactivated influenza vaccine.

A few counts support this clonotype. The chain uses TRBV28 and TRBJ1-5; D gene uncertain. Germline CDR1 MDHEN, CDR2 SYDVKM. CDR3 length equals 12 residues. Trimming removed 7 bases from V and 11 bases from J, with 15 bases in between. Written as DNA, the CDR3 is TGTGCCAGCACCTCACTCCCCCCGGCCCAGCATTTT. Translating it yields CASTSLPPAQHF.

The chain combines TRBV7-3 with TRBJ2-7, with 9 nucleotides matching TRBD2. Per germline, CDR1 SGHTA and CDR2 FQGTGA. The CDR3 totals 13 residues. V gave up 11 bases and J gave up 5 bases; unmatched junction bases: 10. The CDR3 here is CASAAGGPDEQYF. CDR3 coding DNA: TGTGCCTCAGCGGCGGGAGGGCCAGACGAGCAGTACTTC.

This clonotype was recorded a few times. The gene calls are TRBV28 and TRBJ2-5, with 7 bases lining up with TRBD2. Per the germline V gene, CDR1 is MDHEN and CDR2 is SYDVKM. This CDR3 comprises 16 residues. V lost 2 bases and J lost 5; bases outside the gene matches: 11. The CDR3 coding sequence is TGTGCCAGCAGTTTACCCTCCTCGGGGGGTTGGGAGACCCAGTACTTC. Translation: CASSLPSSGGWETQYF. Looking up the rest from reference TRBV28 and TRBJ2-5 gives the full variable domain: DVKVTQSSRYLVKRTGEKVFLECVQDMDHENMFWYRQDPGLGLRLIYFSYDVKMKEKGDIPEGYSVSREKKERFSLILESASTNQTSMYLCASSLPSSGGWETQYFGPGTRLLVL.

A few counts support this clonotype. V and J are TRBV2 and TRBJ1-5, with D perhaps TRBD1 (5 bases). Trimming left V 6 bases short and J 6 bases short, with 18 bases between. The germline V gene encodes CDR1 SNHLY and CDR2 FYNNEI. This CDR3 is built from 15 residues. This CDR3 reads CASRAGTFGGQPQHF. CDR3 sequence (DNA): TGTGCCAGCAGAGCCGGGACTTTCGGGGGTCAGCCCCAGCATTTT.

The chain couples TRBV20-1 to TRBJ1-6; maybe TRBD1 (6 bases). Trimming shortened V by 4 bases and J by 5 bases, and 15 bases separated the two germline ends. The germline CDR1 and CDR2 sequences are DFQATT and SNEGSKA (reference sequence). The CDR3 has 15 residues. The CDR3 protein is CSATEGQGHNSPLHF. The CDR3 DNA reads TGCAGTGCTACAGAAGGGCAGGGGCATAATTCACCCCTCCACTTT.

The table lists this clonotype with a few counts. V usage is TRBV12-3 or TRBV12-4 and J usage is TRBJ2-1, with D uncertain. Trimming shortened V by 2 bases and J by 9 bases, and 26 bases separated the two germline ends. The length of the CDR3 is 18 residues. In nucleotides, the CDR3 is TGTGCCAGCAGTTTACTCCGGACCGCCTTCGGCAATGGCGGTGAGCAGTTCTTC. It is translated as CASSLLRTAFGNGGEQFF.

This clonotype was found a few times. The DNA of the CDR3 is TGTGCCATCAGTAGAGACAGTGCAGGCTACACCTTC. This codes for CAISRDSAGYTF. V usage is TRBV10-3 and J usage is TRBJ1-2; the D gene is possibly TRBD1 (5 bases). V was cut by 5 bases and J by 8 bases, with 12 bases left in between. This CDR3 spans 12 amino acids. Germline V gene lookup returns CDR1 ENHRY and CDR2 SYGVKD.

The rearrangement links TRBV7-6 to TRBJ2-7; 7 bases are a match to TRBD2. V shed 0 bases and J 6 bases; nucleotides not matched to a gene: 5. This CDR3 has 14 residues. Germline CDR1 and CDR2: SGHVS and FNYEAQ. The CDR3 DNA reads TGTGCCAGCAGCTTAGCGGCGGGAGTGAGCGAGCAGTACTTC. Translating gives CASSLAAGVSEQYF.

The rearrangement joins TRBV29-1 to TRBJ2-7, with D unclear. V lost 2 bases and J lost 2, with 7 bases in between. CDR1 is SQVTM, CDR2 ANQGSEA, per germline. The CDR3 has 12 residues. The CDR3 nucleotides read TGCAGCGTTGAACTGGGGACCTACGAGCAGTACTTC. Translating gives CSVELGTYEQYF.

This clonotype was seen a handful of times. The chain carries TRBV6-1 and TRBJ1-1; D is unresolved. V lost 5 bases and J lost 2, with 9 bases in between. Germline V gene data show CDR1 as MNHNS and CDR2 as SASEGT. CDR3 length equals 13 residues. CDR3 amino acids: CASSRVRNTEAFF. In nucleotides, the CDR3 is TGTGCCAGCAGTAGGGTTAGAAACACTGAAGCTTTCTTT.

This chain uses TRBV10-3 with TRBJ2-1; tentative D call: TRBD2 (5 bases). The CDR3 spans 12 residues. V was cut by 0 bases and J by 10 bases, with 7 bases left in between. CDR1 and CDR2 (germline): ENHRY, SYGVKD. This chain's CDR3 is CAISESGGEQFF. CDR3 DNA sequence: TGTGCCATCAGTGAGTCGGGCGGGGAGCAGTTCTTC.

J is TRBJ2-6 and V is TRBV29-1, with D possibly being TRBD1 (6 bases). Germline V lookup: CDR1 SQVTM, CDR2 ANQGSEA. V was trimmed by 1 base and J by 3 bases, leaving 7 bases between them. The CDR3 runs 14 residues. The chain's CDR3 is CSVEGGHGANVLTF. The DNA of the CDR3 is TGCAGCGTTGAAGGGGGGCATGGGGCCAACGTCCTGACTTTC. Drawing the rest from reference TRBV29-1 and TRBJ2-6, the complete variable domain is SAVISQKPSRDICQRGTSLTIQCQVDSQVTMMFWYRQQPGQSLTLIATANQGSEATYESGFVIDKFPISRPNLTFSTLTVSNMSPEDSSIYLCSVEGGHGANVLTFGAGSRLTVL.

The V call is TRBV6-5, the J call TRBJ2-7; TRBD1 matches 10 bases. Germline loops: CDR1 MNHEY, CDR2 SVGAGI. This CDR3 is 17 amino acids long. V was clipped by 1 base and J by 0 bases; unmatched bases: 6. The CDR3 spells CASSYFSRTGGSYEQYF. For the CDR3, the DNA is TGTGCCAGCAGTTACTTCTCCAGGACAGGGGGCTCCTACGAGCAGTACTTC.

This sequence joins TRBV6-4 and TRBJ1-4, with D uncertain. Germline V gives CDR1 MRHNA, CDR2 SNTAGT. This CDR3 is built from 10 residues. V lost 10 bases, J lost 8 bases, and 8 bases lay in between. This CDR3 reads CATPYEKLFF. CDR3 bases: TGTGCCACTCCGTACGAAAAACTGTTTTTT.

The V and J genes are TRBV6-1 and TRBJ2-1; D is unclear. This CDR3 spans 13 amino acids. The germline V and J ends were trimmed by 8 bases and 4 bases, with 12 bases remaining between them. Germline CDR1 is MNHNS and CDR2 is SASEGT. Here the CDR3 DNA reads TGTGCCAGCTCTCCCCAGAATTACAATGAGCAGTTCTTC. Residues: CASSPQNYNEQFF.

The CDR3 loop reads CASSGGGGSTDTQYF. The CDR3 bases are TGTGCCAGCAGCGGGGGCGGGGGGTCCACAGATACGCAGTATTTT. The chain links TRBV9 to TRBJ2-3; 8 bases line up with TRBD2. There are 15 residues in the CDR3. Trimming cost V 3 bases and J 2 bases; bases outside gene matches: 5. Germline V gene lookup returns CDR1 SGDLS and CDR2 YYNGEE.

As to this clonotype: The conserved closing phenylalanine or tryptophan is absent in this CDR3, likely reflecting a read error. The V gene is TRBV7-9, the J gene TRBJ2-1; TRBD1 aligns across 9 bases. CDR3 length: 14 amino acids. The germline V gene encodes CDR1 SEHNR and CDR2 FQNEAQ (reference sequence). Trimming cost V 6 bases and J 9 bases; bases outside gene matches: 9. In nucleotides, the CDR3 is TGTGCCAGCAGACCAAATACAGGGGGCGGTGAGCAGTTCCTC. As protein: CASRPNTGGGEQFL.

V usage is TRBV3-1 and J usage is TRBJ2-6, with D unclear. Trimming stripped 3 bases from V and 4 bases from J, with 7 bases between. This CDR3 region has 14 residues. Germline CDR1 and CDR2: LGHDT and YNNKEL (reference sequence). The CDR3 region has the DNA TGTGCCAGCAGCCAGGGGATCGGGGCCAACGTCCTGACTTTC. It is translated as CASSQGIGANVLTF.